One TCR beta chain is described in this entry. What it recognizes is unknown. This specimen comes from a study of T-cell memory formation after mild COVID-19. Regarding the study as a whole: Some clones that responded turned up in pre-infection memory, which suggests that cross-reactive memory joined in.

cDNA libraries for TCR alpha and TCR beta, carrying sample barcodes and UMIs, came from 5'RACE with constant-segment primers. TCRdb itself ran the 5' RACE reads through MiXCR, one entry per CDR3 protein. Among around 180,000 distinct CDR3 sequences, around 18% were seen once, and the ten largest hold more than 3%. The receptor's source is a man younger than 30 who had mild COVID-19 (a few samples of this study predate the infection). Cell type and time point are not known. Material for sequencing was PBMCs or a T cell subset sorted from them (not recorded which).

CDR3 amino acids: CASSPGRGGLRAFF. DNA for the CDR3: TGCGCCAGCAGCCCCGGGAGGGGGGGCTTGAGGGCTTTCTTT. This chain joins TRBV5-1 and TRBJ1-1, with D possibly being TRBD1 (6 bases). Germline V gene lookup returns CDR1 SGHRS and CDR2 YFSETQ. The CDR3 consists of 14 residues. The germline V and J ends were trimmed by 4 bases and 11 bases, with 21 bases remaining between them. Based on the CDR3 plus reference TRBV5-1 and TRBJ1-1, the full variable domain is KAGVTQTPRYLIKTRGQQVTLSCSPISGHRSVSWYQQTPGQGLQFLFEYFSETQRNKGNFPGRFSGRQFSNSRSEMNVSTLELGDSALYLCASSPGRGGLRAFFGQGTRLTVV.